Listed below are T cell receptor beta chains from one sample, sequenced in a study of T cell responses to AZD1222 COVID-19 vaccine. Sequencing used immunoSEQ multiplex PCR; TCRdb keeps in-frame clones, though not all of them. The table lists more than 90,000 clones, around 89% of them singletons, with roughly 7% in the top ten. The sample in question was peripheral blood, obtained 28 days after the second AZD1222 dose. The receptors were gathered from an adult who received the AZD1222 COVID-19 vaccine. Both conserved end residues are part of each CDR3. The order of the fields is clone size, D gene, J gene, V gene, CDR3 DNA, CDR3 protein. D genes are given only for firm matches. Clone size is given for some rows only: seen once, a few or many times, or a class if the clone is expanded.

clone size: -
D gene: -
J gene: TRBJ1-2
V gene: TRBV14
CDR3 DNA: TGTGCCAGCAGCCAAGAAGGAAGGGCGAGCTACACCTTC
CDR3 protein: CASSQEGRASYTF

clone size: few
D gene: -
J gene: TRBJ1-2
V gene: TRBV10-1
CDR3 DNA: TGCGCCAGCAGTGCAGGGAGTAACTATGGCTACACCTTC
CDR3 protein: CASSAGSNYGYTF

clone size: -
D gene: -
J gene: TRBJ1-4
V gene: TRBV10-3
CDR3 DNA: TGTGCCATCAGAAGGGATATTAATGAAAAACTGTTTTTT
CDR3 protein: CAIRRDINEKLFF

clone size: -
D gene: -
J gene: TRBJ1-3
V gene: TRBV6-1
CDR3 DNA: TGTGCCAGCAGTGAGGGCAGGGGAACTGGAAACACCATATATTTT
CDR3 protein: CASSEGRGTGNTIYF

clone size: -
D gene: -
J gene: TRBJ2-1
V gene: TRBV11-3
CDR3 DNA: TGTGCCAGCAGCTTAGTCGGAGGGATCGTCTACAATGAGCAGTTCTTC
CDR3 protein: CASSLVGGIVYNEQFF

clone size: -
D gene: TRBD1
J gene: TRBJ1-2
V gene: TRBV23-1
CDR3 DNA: TGCGCCAGCACCACAGACAGGGCTTTAACCTTC
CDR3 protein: CASTTDRALTF

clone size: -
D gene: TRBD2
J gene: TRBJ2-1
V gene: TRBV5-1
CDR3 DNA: TGCGCCAGCATTCTAGCGGGGGGTTCCTCCTACAATGAGCAGTTCTTC
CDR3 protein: CASILAGGSSYNEQFF

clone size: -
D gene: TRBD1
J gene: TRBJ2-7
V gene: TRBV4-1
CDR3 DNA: TGCGCCAGCAGCCCCCGACCACAGGGGGGCGAGCAGTACTTC
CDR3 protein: CASSPRPQGGEQYF

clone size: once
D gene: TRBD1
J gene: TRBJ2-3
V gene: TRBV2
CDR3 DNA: TGTGCCAGCAGCGCCGTACAGGGGACAGATACGCAGTATTTT
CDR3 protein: CASSAVQGTDTQYF

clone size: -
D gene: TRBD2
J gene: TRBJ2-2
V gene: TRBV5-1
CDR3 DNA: TGCGCCAGCAGCTTTACTAGCGGGACTTCTGCCGGGGAGCTGTTTTTT
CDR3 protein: CASSFTSGTSAGELFF

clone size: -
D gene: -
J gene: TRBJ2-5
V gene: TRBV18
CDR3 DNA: TGTGCCAGCTCACCACGGGACGCCCAAGAGACCCAGTACTTC
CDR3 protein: CASSPRDAQETQYF

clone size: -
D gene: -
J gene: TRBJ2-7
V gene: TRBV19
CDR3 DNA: TGTGCCAGCAAAGGACGGACCTACGAGCAGTACTTC
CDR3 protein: CASKGRTYEQYF

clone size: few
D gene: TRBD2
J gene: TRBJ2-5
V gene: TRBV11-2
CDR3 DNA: TGTGCCAGCAGCTTAGGAGGGGGACTAGTCCAGACCCAGTACTTC
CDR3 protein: CASSLGGGLVQTQYF